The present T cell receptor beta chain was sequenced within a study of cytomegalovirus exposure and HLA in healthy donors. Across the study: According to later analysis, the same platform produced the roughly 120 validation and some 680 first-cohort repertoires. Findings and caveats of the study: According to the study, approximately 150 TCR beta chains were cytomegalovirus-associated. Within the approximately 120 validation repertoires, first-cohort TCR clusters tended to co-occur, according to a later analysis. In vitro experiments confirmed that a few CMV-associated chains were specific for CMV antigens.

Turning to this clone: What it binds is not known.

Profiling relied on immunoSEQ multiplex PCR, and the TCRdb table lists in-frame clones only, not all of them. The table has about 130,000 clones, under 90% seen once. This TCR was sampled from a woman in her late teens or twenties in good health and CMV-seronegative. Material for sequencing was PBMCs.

Here the CDR3 DNA reads TGTGCCAGCACCCCGAGCGGCGCAGATACGCAGTATTTT. This codes for CASTPSGADTQYF. The chain joins TRBV7-9 to TRBJ2-3; D is possibly TRBD2 (5 bases). Germline lookup yields CDR1 SEHNR and CDR2 FQNEAQ (reference sequence). Trimming cost V 7 bases and J 4 bases, with 12 bases left between them. The CDR3 is made up of 13 amino acids.